A single sample gave rise to the 23 T cell receptor beta chains below, sequenced in a study of blood T cell repertoires in COVID-19. TCRdb's copy holds only in-frame clones and misses some; the assay was immunoSEQ multiplex PCR. The table shows some 180,000 clones, with 80% occurring only once. Sequencing used peripheral blood. The receptor set was obtained from a man aged 60 to 75 with acute or convalescent COVID-19.

The sample holds many counts of this clone. Here the CDR3 reads CASTQDRAYQPQHF. DNA of the CDR3: TGCGCCAGCACCCAGGACAGGGCTTATCAGCCCCAGCATTTT. V gene TRBV4-1 combines with J gene TRBJ1-5; TRBD1 aligns across 8 bases. With 7 bases clipped from V and 5 bases from J, the junction kept 7 bases outside the gene matches. The germline gives CDR1 MGHRA, CDR2 YSYEKL. This CDR3 region has 14 residues.

This clone was counted ten times or more. This CDR3 reads CASSQSDTQYF. The CDR3 DNA is TGTGCCAGCAGCCAATCGGATACGCAGTATTTT. J is TRBJ2-3 and V is TRBV4-2; D not certain. Germline values: CDR1 LGHNA, CDR2 YNFKEQ. This CDR3 region has 11 residues. The V end lost 2 bases, the J end lost 6 bases, and 3 bases lay between the germline ends.

This chain links TRBV9 with TRBJ1-6, with D possibly TRBD1 on 5 matching bases. CDR1 and CDR2 from the germline V gene are SGDLS and YYNGEE. Trimming took 4 bases from V and 7 from J, leaving 18 bases between them. The CDR3 is 16 amino acids. The CDR3 sequence: CASSPPGEGPNSPLHF. As DNA, the CDR3 is TGTGCCAGCAGCCCACCGGGGGAAGGCCCAAATTCACCCCTCCACTTT.

This sequence joins TRBV6-2 or TRBV6-3 and TRBJ2-1, with 14 bases aligning to TRBD2. V was clipped by 5 bases and J by 7 bases; unmatched bases: 10. In germline, CDR1 is MNHEY, CDR2 SVGEGT. This CDR3 comprises 17 residues. This CDR3 is CASSTRRTSGGRNEQFF. The CDR3 coding sequence is TGTGCCAGCAGTACACGCCGGACTAGCGGGGGGCGGAATGAGCAGTTCTTC.

The V call is TRBV19, the J call TRBJ1-5; 9 nucleotides align to TRBD1. The CDR3 totals 16 residues. The V gene end was trimmed by 4 bases and the J gene end by 4 bases; junction bases not matched to a gene: 8. CDR1 is LNHDA, CDR2 SQIVND, per germline (reference sequence). CDR3 in DNA: TGTGCCAGTAGTACTACAGGGGGCACTTTGAATCAGCCCCAGCATTTT. Its protein product is CASSTTGGTLNQPQHF. The full variable domain, rest sourced from reference TRBV19 and TRBJ1-5, is DGGITQSPKYLFRKEGQNVTLSCEQNLNHDAMYWYRQDPGQGLRLIYYSQIVNDFQKGDIAEGYSVSREKKESFPLTVTSAQKNPTAFYLCASSTTGGTLNQPQHFGDGTRLSIL.

This clone was seen a handful of times. J is TRBJ2-1 and V is TRBV7-2; 8 bases agree with TRBD2. Germline CDR1 SGHTA, CDR2 FQGNSA. This CDR3 comprises 15 residues. The ends lost 4 bases at V and 2 bases at J; junction bases unmatched: 4. CDR3 DNA sequence: TGTGCCAGCAGCTCTGACGGGGGGGCCTACAATGAGCAGTTCTTC. Residues: CASSSDGGAYNEQFF. Full variable domain (remainder filled in from reference TRBV7-2 and TRBJ2-1): GAGVSQSPSNKVTEKGKDVELRCDPISGHTALYWYRQSLGQGLEFLIYFQGNSAPDKSGLPSDRFSAERTGGSVSTLTIQRTQQEDSAVYLCASSSDGGAYNEQFFGPGTRLTVL.

The chain recombines TRBV2 with TRBJ2-1, with 11 bases identical to TRBD2. Unmatched junction bases numbered 8, after V lost 4 bases and J lost 0 bases. CDR1 and CDR2 (germline): SNHLY, FYNNEI. This CDR3 has 18 amino acids. The CDR3, as DNA: TGTGCCAGCAGTGTTTTCTTAGCGGGGGGGAGCTCCTACAATGAGCAGTTCTTC. This encodes CASSVFLAGGSSYNEQFF. Using reference TRBV2 and TRBJ2-1 for the parts outside the CDR3, the full variable domain is EPEVTQTPSHQVTQMGQEVILRCVPISNHLYFYWYRQILGQKVEFLVSFYNNEISEKSEIFDDQFSVERPDGSNFTLKIRSTKLEDSAMYFCASSVFLAGGSSYNEQFFGPGTRLTVL.

The J gene is TRBJ2-1, the V gene TRBV3-1 (or the pseudogene TRBV3-2), with 10 bases matching TRBD2. The CDR3 totals 15 residues. Germline values: CDR1 LGHDT, CDR2 YNNKEL (reference sequence). Unmatched junction bases numbered 7, after V lost 4 bases and J lost 7 bases. Here the CDR3 DNA reads TGTGCCAGCAGCCTTCTAGCGGGGGACTATAATGAGCAGTTCTTC. Its protein is CASSLLAGDYNEQFF.

The chain links TRBV19 to TRBJ2-4, with 9 nucleotides matching TRBD2. The germline V gene encodes CDR1 LNHDA and CDR2 SQIVND (reference sequence). V shed 6 bases, J shed 0 bases, and the junction held 3 bases outside the gene matches. This CDR3 has 15 residues. The CDR3 nucleotides are TGTGCCAGTAGCTATAGCGGGAGAGCCAAAAACATTCAGTACTTC. Protein product: CASSYSGRAKNIQYF.

This clone was seen only a few times. The chain links TRBV10-1 to TRBJ2-2, with 12 bases matching TRBD2. The length of the CDR3 is 16 residues. The J segment lost 6 bases and the V segment lost 6 bases, leaving 8 bases of the junction unmatched. CDR1 is WNHNN and CDR2 is SYGVQD in the germline V gene (reference sequence). CDR3 sequence: CASSMTSGRGSGELFF. CDR3 nucleotides: TGCGCCAGCAGCATGACTAGCGGGAGAGGGTCCGGGGAGCTGTTTTTT.

The chain recombines TRBV29-1 with TRBJ1-1; D is perhaps TRBD1 (6 bases). V lost 6 bases to trimming and J lost 2 bases, with 13 bases between them. Germline V gene lookup returns CDR1 SQVTM and CDR2 ANQGSEA. The CDR3 is 13 residues long. CDR3 amino acids: CSVADRINTEAFF. The CDR3, as DNA: TGCAGCGTCGCCGACAGGATCAACACTGAAGCTTTCTTT.

This clone has a single count. The chain combines TRBV18 with TRBJ1-2; D is undetermined. CDR1 is KGHSH and CDR2 is LQKENI in the germline V gene. The CDR3 runs 14 residues. Deletions cut 4 bases from V and 0 bases from J, with 9 bases between. The CDR3 here is CASSLRATNYGYTF. CDR3 nucleotides: TGTGCCAGCTCACTCCGAGCTACTAACTATGGCTACACCTTC.

The V gene is TRBV2, the J gene TRBJ2-1; 14 bases line up with TRBD2. The CDR3 runs to 19 residues. Germline lookup yields CDR1 SNHLY and CDR2 FYNNEI. V shed 6 bases, J shed 0 bases, and the junction held 10 bases outside the gene matches. DNA for the CDR3: TGTGCCAGCAGGTCAGGGACTAGCGGGAGTTCTAGCTCCTACAATGAGCAGTTCTTC. Its protein is CASRSGTSGSSSSYNEQFF.

This CDR3 reads CASSLDRANYGYTF. Written as DNA, the CDR3 is TGTGCCAGCAGCCTGGACAGGGCGAACTATGGCTACACCTTC. The rearrangement joins TRBV7-2 to TRBJ1-2; 8 nucleotides agree with TRBD1. The CDR3 length is 14 residues. J lost 2 bases, V lost 5 bases, and 4 bases had no gene match. Germline values: CDR1 SGHTA, CDR2 FQGNSA.

V is TRBV7-9 and J is TRBJ1-2; D remains unclear. This CDR3 contains 12 residues. CDR1 SEHNR and CDR2 FQNEAQ come from the germline V gene (reference sequence). Trimming cost V 5 bases and J 11 bases, with 15 bases left between them. The CDR3 reads CASSPREVGYTF. CDR3 nucleotide sequence: TGTGCCAGCAGCCCCCGGGAAGTGGGTTACACCTTC.

CDR3 region: CASSLEGQLLYEQYF. The CDR3 region has the DNA TGTGCCAGCAGTTTGGAAGGACAGCTACTCTACGAGCAGTACTTC. The chain combines TRBV27 with TRBJ2-7, with D possibly being TRBD1 (6 bases). Trimming stripped 3 bases from V and 3 bases from J, with 15 bases between. The CDR3 is 15 amino acids. The germline V gene encodes CDR1 MNHEY and CDR2 SMNVEV (reference sequence).

The rearrangement links TRBV11-3 to TRBJ2-1, with 8 bases that match TRBD2. Looked up from germline, CDR1 is SGHNT and CDR2 is YENEEA. Trimming at V came to 3 bases and at J to 4 bases, leaving 2 bases not matched to a gene. This CDR3 contains 14 residues. The CDR3 DNA is TGTGCCAGCAGCTTCGCTAGCGGGTACAATGAGCAGTTCTTC. It codes for CASSFASGYNEQFF.

The rearrangement uses TRBV3-1 (or the pseudogene TRBV3-2) and TRBJ1-3, with D unclear. The CDR3 is 15 residues long. Germline lookup yields CDR1 LGHDT and CDR2 YNNKEL (reference sequence). Trimming stripped 2 bases from V and 1 base from J, with 9 bases between. The CDR3 bases are TGTGCCAGCAGCCAATTGGAGGCTTCTGGAAACACCATATATTTT. Protein sequence: CASSQLEASGNTIYF.

This clone occurred a few times. J is TRBJ2-3 and V is TRBV29-1; TRBD1 might be the D (5 bases). The germline CDR1 and CDR2 sequences are SQVTM and ANQGSEA. Trimming pared 6 bases from V and 5 bases from J, leaving 15 bases between. The CDR3 consists of 13 residues. The CDR3 DNA sequence: TGCAGCGTGCACAGACAGCCGGGAGATACGCAGTATTTT. It yields the protein CSVHRQPGDTQYF.

This rearrangement joins TRBV6-5 to TRBJ1-5, with 7 nucleotides matching TRBD1. The ends lost 5 bases at V and 5 bases at J; junction bases unmatched: 9. The CDR3 is made up of 15 amino acids. The germline V gene encodes CDR1 MNHEY and CDR2 SVGAGI. CDR3 DNA sequence: TGTGCCAGCAGTCTATCGGGACAGAACCATCAGCCCCAGCATTTT. Translated, it gives CASSLSGQNHQPQHF.

The genes are TRBV20-1 and TRBJ1-2; no reliable D call. V was clipped by 0 bases and J by 9 bases, with 8 bases between them. Germline V CDR1 and CDR2: DFQATT, SNEGSKA (reference sequence). The CDR3 has 11 residues. DNA of the CDR3: TGCAGTGCTAGAGATAGCGGCAGCTACACCTTC. Translating it yields CSARDSGSYTF.

The rearrangement uses TRBV19 and TRBJ2-7; 10 nucleotides agree with TRBD2. This CDR3 has 15 amino acids. Losses at the gene ends were 4 bases for V and 2 bases for J; bases not matched to a gene: 5. Germline values: CDR1 LNHDA, CDR2 SQIVND (reference sequence). CDR3 sequence (DNA): TGTGCCAGTAGTAGGCTAGCGGGGGATACCTACGAGCAGTACTTC. Its translation: CASSRLAGDTYEQYF. The full variable domain, rest sourced from reference TRBV19 and TRBJ2-7, is DGGITQSPKYLFRKEGQNVTLSCEQNLNHDAMYWYRQDPGQGLRLIYYSQIVNDFQKGDIAEGYSVSREKKESFPLTVTSAQKNPTAFYLCASSRLAGDTYEQYFGPGTRLTVT.

The V gene is TRBV2, the J gene TRBJ1-5, with D possibly matching TRBD1 (6 bases). V gave up 6 bases and J gave up 2 bases, with 14 bases separating them. This CDR3 is 15 amino acids long. Germline values: CDR1 SNHLY, CDR2 FYNNEI. The CDR3 region has the DNA TGTGCCAGCAGGTGGGGGGGCGAGGGCAATCAGCCCCAGCATTTT. Translation gives CASRWGGEGNQPQHF.